Ten or more counts support the clone carrying this T cell receptor (beta chain). The data derive from a study of T cells in Graves' hyperthyroidism and ophthalmopathy. As for the study in general: Pretreatment peripheral blood was obtained at initial diagnosis.

Clinical Activity Scores of at least 3, NOSPECS grades of at least 4 and durations under 3 months characterized ophthalmopathy patients. Fresh peripheral blood, approximately 9.7 ml, was the source of the PBMCs. Amplified TCR beta CDR3 regions derived from RNA transcripts. Researchers ran a first-round RT-PCR on the TCR CDR3 using the HTBI primer set. TCRdb reprocessed the multiplex PCR reads via MiXCR and lists one record per CDR3 protein. The sample has about half a million distinct CDR3 sequences; 15% to 20% are singletons. The clonotype comes from a woman in her thirties with Graves' ophthalmopathy. The sample comprised blood.

The DNA of the CDR3 is TGTGCCAGCAGTACTTCAAATTTTCGAGCTGGGGTGGTTGAGCAGTTCTTC. Residues: CASSTSNFRAGVVEQFF. V is TRBV27 and J is TRBJ2-1, with D unresolved. Looked up from germline, CDR1 is MNHEY and CDR2 is SMNVEV (reference sequence). Trimming took 5 bases from V and 9 from J, leaving 26 bases between them. This CDR3 has 17 residues.